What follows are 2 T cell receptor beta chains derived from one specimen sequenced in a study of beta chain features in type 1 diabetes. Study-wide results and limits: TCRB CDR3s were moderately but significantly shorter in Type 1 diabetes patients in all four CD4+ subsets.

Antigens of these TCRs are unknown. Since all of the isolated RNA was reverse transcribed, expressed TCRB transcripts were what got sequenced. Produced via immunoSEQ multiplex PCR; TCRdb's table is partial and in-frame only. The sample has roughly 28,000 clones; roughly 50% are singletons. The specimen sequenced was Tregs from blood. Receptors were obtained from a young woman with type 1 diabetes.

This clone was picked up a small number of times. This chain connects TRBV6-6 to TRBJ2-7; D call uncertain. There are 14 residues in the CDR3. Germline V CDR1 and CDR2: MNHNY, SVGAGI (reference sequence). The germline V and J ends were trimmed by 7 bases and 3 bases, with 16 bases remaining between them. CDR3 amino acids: CASNPNGLNYEQYV. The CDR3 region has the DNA TGTGCCAGCAATCCGAACGGCCTTAACTACGAGCAGTACGTC.

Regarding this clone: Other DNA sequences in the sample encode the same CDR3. In DNA, the CDR3 is TGTGCCAGCAGTTTAGGGGCGCAAGAGACCCAGTACTTC. It codes for CASSLGAQETQYF. This chain joins TRBV27 and TRBJ2-5; TRBD1 is a possible D gene (5 bases). V was pared by 2 bases and J by 2 bases, with 6 bases between. Germline V gene sequence: CDR1 MNHEY, CDR2 SMNVEV (reference sequence). The CDR3 contains 13 residues.